This TCR beta chain was identified during a study of HIV-infected patients and healthy controls (dated by TCRdb to the mid-2010s). Context from the whole study: After three months of therapy, CD4 counts in about 85% of the 16 patients increased to a modest but significant degree while remaining below normal ranges. No consistent shift in CD8 counts was seen during early therapy, whereas a slight rise was seen in the CD4:CD8 ratio. Whether deep TCR repertoire sequencing of small blood samples from HIV patients could capture immune perturbation and reconstitution was tested in the study. Patients exhibited no overall T-cell lymphocytopenia, and total CDR3 counts per chain were not significantly different from those of controls. After a further year of therapy, viral load was undetectable in all patients, having already become undetectable in about 75% of the 16 patients by the second bleed. Broad study findings and their caveats: Only 2 to 3 months of therapy was reflected in the treated samples, a period arguably too short to observe immune reconstitution given low adult thymic output. Eight alpha and eight beta V genes showed significantly different mean usage between HIV-infected patients and controls. Both the Jaccard index and the count of highly shared sequences showed that healthy controls shared more CDR3s between individuals than HIV+ patients did. Alpha-beta chain pairing was not determined in the samples. Alpha-chain CDR3s from MAIT cells appeared at high frequency in healthy controls but were severely depleted in HIV+ repertoires. Compared with untreated HIV+ repertoires, healthy control repertoires had roughly threefold more distinct CDR3s and a higher Shannon diversity. The observed differences in diversity could not be explained by the slight differences in age and sex profiles between the study cohorts. A major limit on how widely the findings apply, in the view of the authors, was that only sixteen HIV-infected individuals were processed. Rare events from HIV-infected data received too much weight under size-matching, and comparisons were complicated by unequal numbers of distinct sequences between patients and controls. HIV-associated CDR3s exhibited a significant reduction in frequency during therapy, whereas CMV-associated CDR3s exhibited no significant change, although the majority increased in frequency. In HIV-infected patients, the apparent post-therapy recovery of the Gini index was not replicated in size-matched repertoire data. Oligoclonality may be reflected in the significantly higher mean Gini indices of HIV-infected repertoires compared with controls. In the study, no determination of donor HLA types was made. Using whole blood restricted sequencing depth and prevented separating the dynamics of distinct T-cell subpopulations.

SuperScript III was used to reverse transcribe 500 ng RNA with primers targeting the alpha and beta constant regions. Separate libraries for the alpha and beta chains were generated through chain-specific third strand synthesis that incorporated multiplexing indices. The protocol used a single primer pair to amplify all rearrangements within a chain, which avoided primer bias, and attached molecular barcodes to each cDNA molecule. T4 RNA Ligase 1 joined purified cDNA to a 5' RACE adapter that carried a random hexamer and the SP2 sequencing primer site. Second strand synthesis was performed with Phusion polymerase and primed from the SP2 site, and slow temperature ramps were applied to favor optimal annealing. The 12-nucleotide barcode on each molecule comprised two random hexamer sequences, both introduced before amplification and concatenated. An amplification PCR of about 20 cycles with P5s and P7 primers came after a short first PCR that had added P5 and P7 adapter elements plus a second index. In total the libraries went through roughly 29 PCR cycles, after which the libraries were quantified on a Qubit, sized on a Bioanalyzer, and diluted to approximately 3.9 nM. Normalized libraries were sequenced on an Illumina MiSeq with 2 x 250 paired-end kits. Reverse transcription reactions were cleaned up on MinElute columns and eluted into around 9.7 ul Tris-Cl. The adapter ligations were run for 23 hours at 16 degrees C, and AMPure XP beads at a 1:1 ratio were afterwards used to clean them. The paper's processing steps were these. A modified Decombinator that output V, J, insert and barcode information was used to process the demultiplexed FASTQ files. Sequences sharing a barcode but differing from the dominant sequence were discarded as errors, and barcodes clustered at Levenshtein distance 3 were counted to estimate original cDNA molecules. For downstream analyses, the R packages ineq, vegan, igraph and RCytoscape were used, along with IMGT nomenclature and CDR3 definitions. V gene usage was computed over distinct sequences, each TCR counted once to avoid skew from clonal expansion. Unique CDR3 amino acid sequences within a donor were connected in similarity networks whenever two sequences differed by a single Levenshtein edit. Published HIV-specific CDR3s (about 100 alpha, 600 to 800 beta) and CMV-specific CDR3s (about 13 alpha, some 250 beta) were assembled and queried against the repertoires. It was shown by random subsampling to size-matched repertoires that the decreased diversity of patients was not caused by their lower sequence numbers. TCRdb redid the processing of the public reads, applying fastp at Q25 and MiXCR, and retained in-frame beta chains. Records with the same CDR3 protein are collapsed into one entry carrying the most frequent genes and DNA. In this record, the V and J calls reflect TCRdb's handling and not the investigators' own analysis. In all, the sample holds about 8,000 distinct CDR3 sequences, and less than 7.5% of those were seen once. The ten largest clones add up to roughly 21% of the sample.

Compared with the rest of its sample, this clonotype is medium-sized (0.01 to 0.1%). Its recognized antigen is unknown. No base quality values were provided; no much bigger clone lies one nucleotide off. This beta chain lies outside the target of a library built for alpha chains; its clone size means little. Follow-up blood was drawn from HIV-infected patients roughly three months, about 14 weeks, after the initiation of antiretroviral therapy. Since whole blood was used without any cell fractionation, the repertoire reflected all peripheral T cells in unsorted form. For RNA extraction, an approximately 2.3 ml sample of peripheral blood was drawn into Tempus tubes. Treatment interruptions were among the grounds for excluding patients from enrollment, as were febrile or AIDS-related illness, tumors, hepatitis B or C coinfection, immunomodulatory therapy and recent vaccination. Residual genomic DNA was removed with the TURBO-DNase kit and globin mRNA was depleted with GLOBINclear.

Including cysteine and phenylalanine, the CDR3 has 13 amino acids. Of the read, only the CDR3 DNA is kept; its 39 bases are in frame from base 1. The germline V gene encodes CDR1 DFQATT and CDR2 SNEGSKA (reference sequence). Trimming costs V 2 bases and J 5 bases, and their ends lie 10 bases apart. The chain joins TRBV20-1 to TRBJ1-5; the best D guess is TRBD1, with 5 bases matching. This specimen consisted of blood, obtained during antiretroviral therapy. The source is an adult with HIV infection. Here is the DNA: TGCAGTGCTAGAAGACAGTTCGATCAGCCCCAGCATTTT. Its protein reads: CSARRQFDQPQHF.